This T cell receptor beta chain was documented in a study of human T cells and chemical hapten exposure. Background on the study: The patient population, which was mostly female, had alopecia areata, totalis or universalis.

Time point meaning: pre-sensitization, week 0. Treatment denoted: therapeutic diphenylcyclopropenone sensitization with weekly scalp DPC. The authors' total RNA extraction used unfractionated whole blood. Overall study findings and caveats: The study found expanded TCRs formed significantly more large CDR3 similarity clusters than controls.

The germline gives CDR1 SGHRS, CDR2 YFSETQ. Trimming stripped 2 bases from V and 5 bases from J, with 12 bases between. This CDR3 is 14 amino acids long. MiXCR, applied by TCRdb to the RACE reads, yields one record per CDR3 protein. The data contain 380,000 or so distinct CDR3 sequences, 5% to 6.5% of them singletons. This clonotype was detected ten times or more. Its target is not known. The rearrangement uses TRBV5-1 and TRBJ2-3, with D hard to call. This TCR was sampled from a woman between 18 and 30 years old with alopecia areata. Some clones in this sample may be carry-over from other donors' samples. The sequences come from whole blood, collected in connection with sensitization to the hapten diphenylcyclopropenone (DPC). Here the CDR3 DNA reads TGCGCCAGCAGCTTCGAGACTGATAAAGATACGCAGTATTTT. Its protein product is CASSFETDKDTQYF.